This T cell receptor beta chain was sequenced during a study of shared clonotypes between healthy human individuals. Study findings and constraints: Four donors held about 5% of naive CD4 clonotypes in common.

The CDR3 is made up of 13 amino acids. CDR1 and CDR2 from the germline V gene are SGHDN and FVKESK. V was clipped by 8 bases and J by 5 bases; unmatched bases: 8. A remark on this clone: The antigen remains undetermined.

Donors had no recently reported acute infections or vaccinations and were HIV-negative. Repertoires were generated with immunoSEQ multiplex PCR, while TCRdb's copy carries only in-frame clones and drops some. The table has 1,400,000 or so clones, about 98.5% seen once. The sequence was collected from a young man in good health. Material for sequencing was naive CD4+ T cells sorted from blood. Regarding subset: CD45RA+ positively selected. V gene TRBV14 combines with J gene TRBJ2-7, with 8 positions matching TRBD1. The CDR3 spells CASAGTGPHEQYF. CDR3 DNA sequence: TGTGCCAGCGCCGGGACAGGCCCCCACGAGCAGTACTTC.